This TCR beta chain was documented in a study of T cell changes during pregnancy in multiple sclerosis. V lost 4 bases and J 3 bases, leaving 8 bases between the germline ends. Germline-derived CDR1 and CDR2 are SGHTS and YDEGEE. The CDR3 covers 12 residues. Clones were sequenced by immunoSEQ multiplex PCR, and TCRdb holds only the in-frame ones, with some missing. The profile shows fewer than 110,000 clones, 85% to 95% of them singletons. This TCR came from a female donor in good health, enrolled as a control in a pregnancy study. This specimen consisted of peripheral blood, obtained in the third trimester of pregnancy. The chain uses TRBV5-8 and TRBJ2-7; no clear D gene. The CDR3 nucleotides read TGTGCCAGCAGCCAAGCGTTCTACGAGCAGTACTTC. Translation: CASSQAFYEQYF.